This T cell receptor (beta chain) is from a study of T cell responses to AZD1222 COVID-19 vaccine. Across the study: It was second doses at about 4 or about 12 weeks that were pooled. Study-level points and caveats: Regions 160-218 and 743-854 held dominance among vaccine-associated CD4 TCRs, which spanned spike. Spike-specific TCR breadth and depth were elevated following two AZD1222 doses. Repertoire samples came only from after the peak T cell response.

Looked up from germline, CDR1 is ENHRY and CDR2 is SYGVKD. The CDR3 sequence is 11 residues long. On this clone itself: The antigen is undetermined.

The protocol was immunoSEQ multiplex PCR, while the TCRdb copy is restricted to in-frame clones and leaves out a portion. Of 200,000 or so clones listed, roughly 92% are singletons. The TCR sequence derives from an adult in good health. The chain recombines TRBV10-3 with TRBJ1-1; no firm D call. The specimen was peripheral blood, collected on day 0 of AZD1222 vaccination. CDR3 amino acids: CAASGNTEAFF. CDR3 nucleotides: TGTGCGGCCTCCGGAAACACTGAAGCTTTCTTT.